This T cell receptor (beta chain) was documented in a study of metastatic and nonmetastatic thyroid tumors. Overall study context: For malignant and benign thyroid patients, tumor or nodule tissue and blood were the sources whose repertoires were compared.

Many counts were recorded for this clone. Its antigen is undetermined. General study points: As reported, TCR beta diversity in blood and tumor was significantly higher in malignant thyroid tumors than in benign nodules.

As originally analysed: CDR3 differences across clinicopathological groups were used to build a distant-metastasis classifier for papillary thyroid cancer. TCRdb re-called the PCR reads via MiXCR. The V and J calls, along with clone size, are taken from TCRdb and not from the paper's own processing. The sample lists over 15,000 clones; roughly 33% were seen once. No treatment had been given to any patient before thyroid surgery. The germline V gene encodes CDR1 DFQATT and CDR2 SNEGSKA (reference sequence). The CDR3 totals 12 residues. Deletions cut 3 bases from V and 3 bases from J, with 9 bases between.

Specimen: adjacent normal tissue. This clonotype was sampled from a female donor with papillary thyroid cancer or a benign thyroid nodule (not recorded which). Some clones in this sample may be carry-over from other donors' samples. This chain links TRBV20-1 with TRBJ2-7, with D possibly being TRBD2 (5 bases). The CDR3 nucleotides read TGCAGTGCTAGCGGGGTCCACTACGAGCAGTACTTC. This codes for CSASGVHYEQYF.